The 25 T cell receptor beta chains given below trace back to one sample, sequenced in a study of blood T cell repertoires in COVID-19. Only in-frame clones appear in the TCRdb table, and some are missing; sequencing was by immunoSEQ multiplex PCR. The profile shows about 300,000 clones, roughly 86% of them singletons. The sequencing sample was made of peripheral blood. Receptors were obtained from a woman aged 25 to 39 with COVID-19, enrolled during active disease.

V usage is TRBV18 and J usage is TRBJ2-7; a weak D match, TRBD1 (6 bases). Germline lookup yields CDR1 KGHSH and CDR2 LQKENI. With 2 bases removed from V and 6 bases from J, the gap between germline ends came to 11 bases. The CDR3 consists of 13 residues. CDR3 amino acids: CASSPLVGAEQYV. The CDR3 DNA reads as TGTGCCAGCTCACCATTAGTGGGGGCCGAGCAGTACGTC.

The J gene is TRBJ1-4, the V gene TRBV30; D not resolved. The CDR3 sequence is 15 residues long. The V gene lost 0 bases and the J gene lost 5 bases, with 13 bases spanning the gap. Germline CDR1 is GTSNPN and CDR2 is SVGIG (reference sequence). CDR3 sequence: CAWSVRWRSNEKLFF. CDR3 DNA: TGTGCCTGGAGTGTACGTTGGCGGTCCAATGAAAAACTGTTTTTT.

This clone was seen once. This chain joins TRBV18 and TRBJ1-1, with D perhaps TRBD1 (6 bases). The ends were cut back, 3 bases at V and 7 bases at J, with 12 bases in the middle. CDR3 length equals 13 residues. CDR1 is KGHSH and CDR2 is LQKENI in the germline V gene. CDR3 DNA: TGTGCCAGCTCACCTGGACAGACGATTGAAGCTTTCTTT. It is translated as CASSPGQTIEAFF.

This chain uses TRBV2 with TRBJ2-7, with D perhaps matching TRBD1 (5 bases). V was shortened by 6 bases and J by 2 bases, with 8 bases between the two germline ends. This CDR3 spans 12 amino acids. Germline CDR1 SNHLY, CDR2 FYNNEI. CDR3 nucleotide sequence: TGTGCCAGCAGACAGGCCCCCTACGAGCAGTACGTC. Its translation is CASRQAPYEQYV.

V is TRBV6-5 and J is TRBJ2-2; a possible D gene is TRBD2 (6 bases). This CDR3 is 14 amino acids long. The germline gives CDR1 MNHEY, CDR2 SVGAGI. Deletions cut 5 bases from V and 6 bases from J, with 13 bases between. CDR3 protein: CASSPLREAGELFF. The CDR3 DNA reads TGTGCCAGCAGTCCCCTCAGGGAGGCCGGGGAGCTGTTTTTT.

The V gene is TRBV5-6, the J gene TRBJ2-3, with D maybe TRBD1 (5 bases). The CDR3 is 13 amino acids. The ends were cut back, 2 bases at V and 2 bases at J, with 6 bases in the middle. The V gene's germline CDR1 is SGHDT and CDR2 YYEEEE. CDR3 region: CASSFGHTDTQYF. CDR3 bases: TGTGCCAGCAGCTTCGGACACACAGATACGCAGTATTTT.

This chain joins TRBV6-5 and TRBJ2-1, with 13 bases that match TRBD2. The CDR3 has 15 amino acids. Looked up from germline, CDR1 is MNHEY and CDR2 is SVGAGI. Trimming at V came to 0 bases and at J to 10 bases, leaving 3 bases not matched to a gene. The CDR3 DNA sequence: TGTGCCAGCAGTTACTCATTGGGACTAGCGGGAGAGCAGTTCTTC. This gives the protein CASSYSLGLAGEQFF.

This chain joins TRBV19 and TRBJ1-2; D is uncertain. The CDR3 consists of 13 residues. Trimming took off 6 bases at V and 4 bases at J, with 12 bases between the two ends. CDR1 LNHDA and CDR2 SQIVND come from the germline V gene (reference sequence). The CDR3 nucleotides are TGTGCCAGTAGCTTGAACGGCGGCTATGGCTACACCTTC. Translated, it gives CASSLNGGYGYTF. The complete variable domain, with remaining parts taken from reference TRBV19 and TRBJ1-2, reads DGGITQSPKYLFRKEGQNVTLSCEQNLNHDAMYWYRQDPGQGLRLIYYSQIVNDFQKGDIAEGYSVSREKKESFPLTVTSAQKNPTAFYLCASSLNGGYGYTFGSGTRLTVV.

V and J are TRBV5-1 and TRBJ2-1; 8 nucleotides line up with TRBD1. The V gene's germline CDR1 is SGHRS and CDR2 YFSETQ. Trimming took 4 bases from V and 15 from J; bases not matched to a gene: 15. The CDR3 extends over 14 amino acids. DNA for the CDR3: TGCGCCAGCAGCGGAGGACAGGGAACCAATGGGTGGTTCTTC. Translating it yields CASSGGQGTNGWFF.

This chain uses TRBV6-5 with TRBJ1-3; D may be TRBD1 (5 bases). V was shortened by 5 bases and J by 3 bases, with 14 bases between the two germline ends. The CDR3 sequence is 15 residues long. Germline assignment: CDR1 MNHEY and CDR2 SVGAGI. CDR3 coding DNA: TGTGCCAGCAGTCGCTTCAGGGAAAGTGGAAACACCATATATTTT. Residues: CASSRFRESGNTIYF.

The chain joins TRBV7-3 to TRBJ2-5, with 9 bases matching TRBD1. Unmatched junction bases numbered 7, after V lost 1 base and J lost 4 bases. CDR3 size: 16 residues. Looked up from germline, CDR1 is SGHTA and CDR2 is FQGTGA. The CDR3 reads CASSLSGQGISETQYF. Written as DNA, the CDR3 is TGTGCCAGCAGCTTAAGCGGACAGGGGATTTCAGAGACCCAGTACTTC.

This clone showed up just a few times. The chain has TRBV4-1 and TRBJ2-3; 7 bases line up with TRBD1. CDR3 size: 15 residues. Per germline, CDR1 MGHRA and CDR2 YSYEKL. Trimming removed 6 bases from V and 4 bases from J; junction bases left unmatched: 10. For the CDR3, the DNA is TGCGCCAGCAGTCCCCAGGGCCAGGGGGCAGATACGCAGTATTTT. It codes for CASSPQGQGADTQYF.

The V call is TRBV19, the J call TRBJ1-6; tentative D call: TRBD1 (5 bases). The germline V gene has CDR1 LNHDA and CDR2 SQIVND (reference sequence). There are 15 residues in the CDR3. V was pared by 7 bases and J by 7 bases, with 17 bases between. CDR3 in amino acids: CASTSGFLKNSPLHF. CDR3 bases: TGTGCCAGTACCTCAGGGTTCCTTAAGAATTCACCCCTCCACTTT. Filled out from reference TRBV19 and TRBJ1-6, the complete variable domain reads DGGITQSPKYLFRKEGQNVTLSCEQNLNHDAMYWYRQDPGQGLRLIYYSQIVNDFQKGDIAEGYSVSREKKESFPLTVTSAQKNPTAFYLCASTSGFLKNSPLHFGNGTRLTVT.

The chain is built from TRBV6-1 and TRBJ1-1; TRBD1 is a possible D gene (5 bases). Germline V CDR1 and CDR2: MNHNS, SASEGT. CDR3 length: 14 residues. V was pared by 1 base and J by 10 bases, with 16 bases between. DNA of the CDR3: TGTGCCAGCAGTGAAGATTATGGCCAGGGTCCAGCTTTCTTT. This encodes CASSEDYGQGPAFF.

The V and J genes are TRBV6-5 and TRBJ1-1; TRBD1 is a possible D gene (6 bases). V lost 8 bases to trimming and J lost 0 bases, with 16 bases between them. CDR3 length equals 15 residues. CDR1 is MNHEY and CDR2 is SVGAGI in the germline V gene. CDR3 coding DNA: TGTGCCAGCTGGGGGCCAGGGGACATGAACACTGAAGCTTTCTTT. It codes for CASWGPGDMNTEAFF.

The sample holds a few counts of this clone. The CDR3, as DNA: TGTGCCAGCAGCTTAGAATACAGTGACTATGGCTACACCTTC. Residues: CASSLEYSDYGYTF. V gene TRBV7-2 combines with J gene TRBJ1-2; D is undetermined. The V gene lost 1 base and the J gene lost 3 bases, with 9 bases spanning the gap. This CDR3 is 14 amino acids long. Germline lookup yields CDR1 SGHTA and CDR2 FQGNSA. Full variable domain (outside the CDR3, taken from reference TRBV7-2 and TRBJ1-2): GAGVSQSPSNKVTEKGKDVELRCDPISGHTALYWYRQSLGQGLEFLIYFQGNSAPDKSGLPSDRFSAERTGGSVSTLTIQRTQQEDSAVYLCASSLEYSDYGYTFGSGTRLTVV.

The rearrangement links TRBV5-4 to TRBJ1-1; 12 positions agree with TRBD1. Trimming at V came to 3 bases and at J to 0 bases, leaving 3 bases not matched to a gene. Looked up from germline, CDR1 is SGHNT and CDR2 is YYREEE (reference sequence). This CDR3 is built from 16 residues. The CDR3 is CASSWGTGGVNTEAFF. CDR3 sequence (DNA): TGTGCCAGCAGCTGGGGGACAGGGGGCGTGAACACTGAAGCTTTCTTT.

Here the CDR3 reads CASSPGQGWDQPQHF. DNA of the CDR3: TGTGCCAGCAGCCCCGGCCAGGGGTGGGATCAGCCCCAGCATTTT. The V and J genes are TRBV5-4 and TRBJ1-5, with D possibly TRBD1 on 6 matching bases. Germline V gene lookup returns CDR1 SGHNT and CDR2 YYREEE (reference sequence). CDR3 length equals 15 residues. Trimming took off 4 bases at V and 5 bases at J, with 16 bases between the two ends.

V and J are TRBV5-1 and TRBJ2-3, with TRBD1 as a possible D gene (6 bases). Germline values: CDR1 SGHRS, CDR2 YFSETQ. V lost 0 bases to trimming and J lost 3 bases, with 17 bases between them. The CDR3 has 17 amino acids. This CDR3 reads CASSLAVQGRGTDTQYF. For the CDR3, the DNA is TGCGCCAGCAGCTTGGCCGTGCAGGGCAGGGGAACAGATACGCAGTATTTT.

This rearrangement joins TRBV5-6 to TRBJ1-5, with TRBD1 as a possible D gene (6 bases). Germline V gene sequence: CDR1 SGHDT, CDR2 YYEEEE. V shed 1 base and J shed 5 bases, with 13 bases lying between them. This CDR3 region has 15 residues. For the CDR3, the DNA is TGTGCCAGCAGCTTGACAGGGCGAGCCGATCAGCCCCAGCATTTT. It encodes CASSLTGRADQPQHF.

The CDR3 region has the DNA TGCAGCGTTGCGTCACAGGGAAATGAAAAACTGTTTTTT. Amino acid sequence: CSVASQGNEKLFF. The genes are TRBV29-1 and TRBJ1-4, with D perhaps TRBD1 (6 bases). Trimming took off 4 bases at V and 5 bases at J, with 11 bases between the two ends. Germline V gives CDR1 SQVTM, CDR2 ANQGSEA. The CDR3 spans 13 residues.

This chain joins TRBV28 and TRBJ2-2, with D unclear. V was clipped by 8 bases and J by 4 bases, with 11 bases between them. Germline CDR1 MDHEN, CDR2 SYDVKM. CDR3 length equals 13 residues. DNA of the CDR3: TGTGCCAGCTTACCTCGGGTCACCGGGGAGCTGTTTTTT. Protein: CASLPRVTGELFF. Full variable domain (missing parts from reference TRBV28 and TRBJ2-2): DVKVTQSSRYLVKRTGEKVFLECVQDMDHENMFWYRQDPGLGLRLIYFSYDVKMKEKGDIPEGYSVSREKKERFSLILESASTNQTSMYLCASLPRVTGELFFGEGSRLTVL.

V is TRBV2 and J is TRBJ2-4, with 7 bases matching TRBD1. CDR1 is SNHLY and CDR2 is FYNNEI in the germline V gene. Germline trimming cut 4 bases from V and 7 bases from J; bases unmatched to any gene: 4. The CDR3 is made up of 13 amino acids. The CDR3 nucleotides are TGTGCCAGCAGTGGCGACAGGGCGAACATTCAGTACTTC. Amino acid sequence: CASSGDRANIQYF.

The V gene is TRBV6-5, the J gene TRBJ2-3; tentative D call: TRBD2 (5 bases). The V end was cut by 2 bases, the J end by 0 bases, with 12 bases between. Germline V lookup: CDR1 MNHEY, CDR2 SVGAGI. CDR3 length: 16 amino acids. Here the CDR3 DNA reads TGTGCCAGCAGTTACGGAGCGAGCGGAAGCACAGATACGCAGTATTTT. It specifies CASSYGASGSTDTQYF.

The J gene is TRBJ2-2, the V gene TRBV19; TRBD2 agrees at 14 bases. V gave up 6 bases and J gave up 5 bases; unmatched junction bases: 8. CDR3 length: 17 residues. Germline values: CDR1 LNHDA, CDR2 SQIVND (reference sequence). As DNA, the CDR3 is TGTGCCAGTAGCCCGACTAGCGGGGGGGCGCGGACCGGGGAGCTGTTTTTT. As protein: CASSPTSGGARTGELFF.